What follows is one T cell receptor beta chain and its context. The antigen it binds to is not known. It has no much larger one-base neighbor in the sample; base qualities were not kept. From the cysteine up to the phenylalanine, the CDR3 has a length of 17 residues. The CDR3 DNA has 51 bases and is translated from base 1. From the germline V gene, CDR1 is SGHRS and CDR2 is YFSETQ. Trimming removed 4 bases from V and 4 bases from J; the gene matches leave 13 bases unexplained. The CDR3 regions of human TCRbeta chains were analyzed by immunosequencing. Processing in the source paper ran as follows. TCRs in the repertoires were matched against a reference library of SARS-CoV-2-specific TCRs that had been generated with the MIRA antigen-specificity platform. Breadth meant the fraction of unique TCRs that were SARS-CoV-2-associated, whereas depth meant the fraction of total T cells that were SARS-CoV-2-associated. Using the MIRA data, each spike-specific TCR was assigned both to the spike region to which the TCR was reactive and to a CD4 or CD8 class. Log10-transformed breadth and depth values were compared by one-way ANOVA with Sidak's multiple comparisons tests. Imported from immuneACCESS, the table was reduced by TCRdb to in-frame sequences with V and J called. These copies leave out some clones; in studies compared against another copy, an unresolved V gene accounts for under half, and the cause of the remainder is not known. That table gives V, J and clone size, and the DNA gave D and trimming. The sample data list 85,000 to 130,000 clones, and approximately 87% of these were observed just once. Approximately 3% of the sample lies in the top ten.

This sample was included in a study of T cell responses to AZD1222 COVID-19 vaccine (dated by TCRdb to the early 2020s). With respect to the entire study: Because spike-specific TCR depth and breadth did not differ between the two schedules, AZD1222 recipients who got a second dose at roughly 4 weeks were pooled with those who got a second dose at roughly 12 weeks. A total of 240 or so trial participants underwent TCR sequencing, of whom about 210 had received two doses of AZD1222 and roughly 26 had received two doses of the MenACWY control vaccine. Enrollment into the trials was organized by age into subgroups of 18-55, 56-69 and 70-plus years, and those subgroups contained approximately 150, 30 and 60 TCR-sequenced participants, respectively.

Sample time point, as interpreted from the label and publication: baseline before first vaccination. Vaccinee samples came from UK trials COV001 and COV002, including a single-blind randomized controlled phase 2/3 trial of AZD1222 (ChAdOx1 nCoV-19) in healthy adults. For TCRbeta chain sequencing, PBMC samples from trial participants were taken at day 0 and at day 28 after the second dose. The study at large found these results: CD4 TCRs associated with the vaccine covered the entire spike protein, and the dominant responses were in regions 160-218 and 743-854. A significant rise in spike-specific TCR breadth and depth was observed after two AZD1222 doses relative to day 0 and relative to MenACWY recipients. No day 14 peak-response samples were available, so repertoires were characterized only after the peak T cell response. Epitopes outside the regions mutated in the B.1.351 and B.1.1.7 variants were reportedly recognized by nearly half of the unique spike-specific TCRs. Conclusions about previously exposed vaccinees are limited, since just 6 or 7 AZD1222 recipients were seropositive for SARS-CoV-2 at baseline. In the small 56-69-year group, the increase in depth fell short of significance, most likely because of low power. Most participants were white British and females outnumbered males, and the authors suggested that clonal diversity may have been underestimated.

The clonotype comes from an adult in good health. This receptor chain uses TRBV5-1 and TRBJ2-7, with 11 bases aligning to TRBD1. Sample: peripheral blood, taken on day 0 of AZD1222 vaccination. CDR3 region: CASSGGTGGPVSYEQYF. The bases read TGCGCCAGCAGCGGCGGGACAGGGGGTCCAGTGAGTTACGAGCAGTACTTC.